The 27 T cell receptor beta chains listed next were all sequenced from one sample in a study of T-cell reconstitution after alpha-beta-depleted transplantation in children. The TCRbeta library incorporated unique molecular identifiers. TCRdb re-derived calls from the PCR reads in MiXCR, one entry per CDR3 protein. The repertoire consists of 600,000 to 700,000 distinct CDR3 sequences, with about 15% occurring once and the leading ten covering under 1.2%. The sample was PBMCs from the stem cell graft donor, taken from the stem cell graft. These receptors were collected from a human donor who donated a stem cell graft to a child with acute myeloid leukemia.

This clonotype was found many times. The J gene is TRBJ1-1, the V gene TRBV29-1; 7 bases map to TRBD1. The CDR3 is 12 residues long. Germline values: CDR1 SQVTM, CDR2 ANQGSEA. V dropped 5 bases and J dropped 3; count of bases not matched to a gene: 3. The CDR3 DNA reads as TGCAGCGTTACAGGGGTTGACACTGAAGCTTTCTTT. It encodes CSVTGVDTEAFF.

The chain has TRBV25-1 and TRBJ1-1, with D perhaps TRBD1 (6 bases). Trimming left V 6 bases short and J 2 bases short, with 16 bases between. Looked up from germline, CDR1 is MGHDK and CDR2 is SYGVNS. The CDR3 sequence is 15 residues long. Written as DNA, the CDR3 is TGTGCCAGCAGCCCTGCCGGGACACCTAACACTGAAGCTTTCTTT. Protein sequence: CASSPAGTPNTEAFF.

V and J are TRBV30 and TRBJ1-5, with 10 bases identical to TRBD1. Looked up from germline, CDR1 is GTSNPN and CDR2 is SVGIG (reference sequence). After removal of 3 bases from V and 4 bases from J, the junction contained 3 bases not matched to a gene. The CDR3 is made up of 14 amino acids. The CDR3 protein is CAWSAGQGNQPQHF. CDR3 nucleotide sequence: TGTGCCTGGAGCGCGGGACAGGGGAATCAGCCCCAGCATTTT.

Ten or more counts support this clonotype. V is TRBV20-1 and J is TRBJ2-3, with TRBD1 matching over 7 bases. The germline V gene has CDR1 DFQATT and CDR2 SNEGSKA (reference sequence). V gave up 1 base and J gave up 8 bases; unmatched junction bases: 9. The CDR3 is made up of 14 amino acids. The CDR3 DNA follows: TGCAGTGCTAGAGGGGGACAGTCCTCTGCTACGCAGTATTTT. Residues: CSARGGQSSATQYF.

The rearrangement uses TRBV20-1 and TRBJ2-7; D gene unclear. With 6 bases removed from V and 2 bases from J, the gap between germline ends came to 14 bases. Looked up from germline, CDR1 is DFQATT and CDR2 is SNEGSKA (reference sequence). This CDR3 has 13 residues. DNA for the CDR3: TGCAGTGCAATTCAGACCGCGACCTACGAGCAGTACTTC. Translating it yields CSAIQTATYEQYF.

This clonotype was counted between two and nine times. CDR3 DNA: TGTGCCAGCAGCTTGGATCGTACGGCTAATGAGCAGTTCTTC. Its translation: CASSLDRTANEQFF. V and J are TRBV5-6 and TRBJ2-1; D gene ambiguous. CDR1 is SGHDT, CDR2 YYEEEE, per germline. The CDR3 contains 14 residues. V was clipped by 0 bases and J by 7 bases, with 11 bases between them. Full variable domain (outside the CDR3, taken from reference TRBV5-6 and TRBJ2-1): DAGVTQSPTHLIKTRGQQVTLRCSPKSGHDTVSWYQQALGQGPQFIFQYYEEEERQRGNFPDRFSGHQFPNYSSELNVNALLLGDSALYLCASSLDRTANEQFFGPGTRLTVL.

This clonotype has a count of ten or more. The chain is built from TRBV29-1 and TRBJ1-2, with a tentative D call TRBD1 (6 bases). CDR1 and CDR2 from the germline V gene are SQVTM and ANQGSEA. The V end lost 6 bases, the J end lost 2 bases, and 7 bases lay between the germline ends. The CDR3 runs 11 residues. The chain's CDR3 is CSVDSNYGYTF. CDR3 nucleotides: TGCAGCGTGGACAGCAACTATGGCTACACCTTC.

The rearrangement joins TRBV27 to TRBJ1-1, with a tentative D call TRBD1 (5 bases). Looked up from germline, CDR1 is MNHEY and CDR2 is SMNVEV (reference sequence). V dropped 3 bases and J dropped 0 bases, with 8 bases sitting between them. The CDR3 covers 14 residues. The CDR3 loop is CASSFGHLNTEAFF. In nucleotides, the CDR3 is TGTGCCAGCAGTTTTGGACACCTGAACACTGAAGCTTTCTTT.

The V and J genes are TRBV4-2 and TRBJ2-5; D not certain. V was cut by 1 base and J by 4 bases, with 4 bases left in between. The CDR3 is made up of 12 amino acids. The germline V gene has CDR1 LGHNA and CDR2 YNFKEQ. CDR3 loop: CASSQGTETQYF. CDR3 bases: TGTGCCAGCAGCCAAGGAACAGAGACCCAGTACTTC.

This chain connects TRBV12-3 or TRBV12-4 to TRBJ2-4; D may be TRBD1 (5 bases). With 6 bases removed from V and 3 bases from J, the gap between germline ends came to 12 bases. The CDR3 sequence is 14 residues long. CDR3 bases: TGTGCCAGCAGCCACAATCAGGGCAAAAACATTCAGTACTTC. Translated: CASSHNQGKNIQYF.

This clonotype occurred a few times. The CDR3 region is CSARDAQGAGEQYF. In DNA form, the CDR3 reads TGCAGTGCTAGAGATGCGCAGGGGGCGGGCGAGCAGTACTTC. This chain uses TRBV20-1 with TRBJ2-7; 8 nucleotides match TRBD1. V was pared by 0 bases and J by 6 bases, with 7 bases of the junction left unmatched. The CDR3 sequence is 14 residues long. The germline gives CDR1 DFQATT, CDR2 SNEGSKA (reference sequence).

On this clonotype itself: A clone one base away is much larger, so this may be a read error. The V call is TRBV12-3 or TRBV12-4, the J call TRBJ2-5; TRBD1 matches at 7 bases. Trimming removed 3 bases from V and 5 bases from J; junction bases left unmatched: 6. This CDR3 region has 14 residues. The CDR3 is CASSFRDSRETQYF. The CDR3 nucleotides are TGTGCCAGCAGTTTCCGGGACAGTAGGGAGACCCAGTACTTC.

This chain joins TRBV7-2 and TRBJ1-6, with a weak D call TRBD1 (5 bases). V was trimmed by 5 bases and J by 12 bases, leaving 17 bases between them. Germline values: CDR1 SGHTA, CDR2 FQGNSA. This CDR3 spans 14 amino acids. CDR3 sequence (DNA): TGTGCCAGCAGCCCAGCGGGACGGGCTCAACCCCTCCACTTT. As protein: CASSPAGRAQPLHF.

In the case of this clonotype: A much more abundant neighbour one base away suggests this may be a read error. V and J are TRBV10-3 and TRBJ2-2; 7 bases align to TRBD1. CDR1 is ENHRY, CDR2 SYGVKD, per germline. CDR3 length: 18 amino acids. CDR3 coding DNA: TGTGCCATCAGTGAGATTCGGGGACAGTGGCGGAACACCAGGGAGCTGTTTTTT. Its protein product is CAISEIRGQWRNTRELFF.

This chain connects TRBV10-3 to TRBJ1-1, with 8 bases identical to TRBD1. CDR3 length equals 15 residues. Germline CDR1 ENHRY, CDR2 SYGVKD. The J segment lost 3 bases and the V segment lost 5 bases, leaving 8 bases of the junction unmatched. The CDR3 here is CAISLDTGGDTEAFF. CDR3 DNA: TGTGCCATCAGTCTCGATACAGGGGGAGACACTGAAGCTTTCTTT.

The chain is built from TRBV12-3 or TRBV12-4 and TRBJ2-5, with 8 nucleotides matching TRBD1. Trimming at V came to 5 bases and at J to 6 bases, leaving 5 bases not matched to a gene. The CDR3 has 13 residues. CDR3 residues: CASSIRQGKTQYF. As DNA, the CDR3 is TGTGCCAGCAGTATTCGACAGGGGAAGACCCAGTACTTC.

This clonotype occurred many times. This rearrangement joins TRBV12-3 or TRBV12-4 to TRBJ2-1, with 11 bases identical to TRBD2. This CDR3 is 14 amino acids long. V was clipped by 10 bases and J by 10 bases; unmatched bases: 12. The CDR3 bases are TGTGCCACCTCAAGACTAGCGGGGCTGCAGGAGCAGTTCTTC. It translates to CATSRLAGLQEQFF.

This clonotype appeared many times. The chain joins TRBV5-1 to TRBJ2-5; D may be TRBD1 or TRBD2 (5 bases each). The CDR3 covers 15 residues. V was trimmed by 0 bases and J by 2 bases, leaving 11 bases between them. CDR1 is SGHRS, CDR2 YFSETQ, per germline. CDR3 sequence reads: CASSLGAAGQETQYF. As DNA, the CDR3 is TGCGCCAGCAGCTTGGGAGCGGCAGGGCAAGAGACCCAGTACTTC. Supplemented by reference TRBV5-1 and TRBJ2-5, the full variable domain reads KAGVTQTPRYLIKTRGQQVTLSCSPISGHRSVSWYQQTPGQGLQFLFEYFSETQRNKGNFPGRFSGRQFSNSRSEMNVSTLELGDSALYLCASSLGAAGQETQYFGPGTRLLVL.

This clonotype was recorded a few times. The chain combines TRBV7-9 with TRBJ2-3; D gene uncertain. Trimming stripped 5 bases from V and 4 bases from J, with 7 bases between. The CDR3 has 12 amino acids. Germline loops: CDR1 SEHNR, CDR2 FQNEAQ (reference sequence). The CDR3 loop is CASSHQADTQYF. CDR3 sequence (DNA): TGTGCCAGCAGCCATCAGGCAGATACGCAGTATTTT. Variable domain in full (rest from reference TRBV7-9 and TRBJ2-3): DTGVSQNPRHKITKRGQNVTFRCDPISEHNRLYWYRQTLGQGPEFLTYFQNEAQLEKSRLLSDRFSAERPKGSFSTLEIQRTEQGDSAMYLCASSHQADTQYFGPGTRLTVL.

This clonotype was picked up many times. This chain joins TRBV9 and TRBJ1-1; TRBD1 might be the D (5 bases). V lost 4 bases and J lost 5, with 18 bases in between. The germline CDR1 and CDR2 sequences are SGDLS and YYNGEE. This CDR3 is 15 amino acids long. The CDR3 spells CASSPHVGGGTEAFF. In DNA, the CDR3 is TGTGCCAGCAGCCCCCACGTCGGGGGAGGTACTGAAGCTTTCTTT.

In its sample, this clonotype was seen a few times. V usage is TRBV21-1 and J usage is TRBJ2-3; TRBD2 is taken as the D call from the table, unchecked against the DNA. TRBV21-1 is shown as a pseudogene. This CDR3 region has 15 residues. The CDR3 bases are TGTGCCAGCACCGGACTAGCGGGGGGCACAGATACGCAGTATTTT. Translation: CASTGLAGGTDTQYF.

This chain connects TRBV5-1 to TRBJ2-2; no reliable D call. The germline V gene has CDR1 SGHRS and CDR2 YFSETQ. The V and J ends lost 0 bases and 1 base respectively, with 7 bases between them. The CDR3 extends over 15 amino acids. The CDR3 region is CASSLVPGNTGELFF. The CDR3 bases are TGCGCCAGCAGCTTGGTTCCCGGGAACACCGGGGAGCTGTTTTTT. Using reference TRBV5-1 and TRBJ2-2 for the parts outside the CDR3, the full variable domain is KAGVTQTPRYLIKTRGQQVTLSCSPISGHRSVSWYQQTPGQGLQFLFEYFSETQRNKGNFPGRFSGRQFSNSRSEMNVSTLELGDSALYLCASSLVPGNTGELFFGEGSRLTVL.

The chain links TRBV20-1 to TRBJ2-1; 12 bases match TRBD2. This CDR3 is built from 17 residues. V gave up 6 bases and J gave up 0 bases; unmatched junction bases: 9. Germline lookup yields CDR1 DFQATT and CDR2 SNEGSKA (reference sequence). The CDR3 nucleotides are TGCAGTGCCCCTAGACTAGCGGGGGCCCTCTCCTACAATGAGCAGTTCTTC. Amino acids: CSAPRLAGALSYNEQFF.

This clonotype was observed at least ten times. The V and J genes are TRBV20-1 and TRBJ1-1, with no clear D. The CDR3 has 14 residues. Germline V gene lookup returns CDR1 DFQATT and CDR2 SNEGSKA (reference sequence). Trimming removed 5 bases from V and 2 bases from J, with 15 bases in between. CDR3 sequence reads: CSAESPGLNTEAFF. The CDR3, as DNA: TGCAGTGCTGAGTCCCCAGGATTAAACACTGAAGCTTTCTTT.

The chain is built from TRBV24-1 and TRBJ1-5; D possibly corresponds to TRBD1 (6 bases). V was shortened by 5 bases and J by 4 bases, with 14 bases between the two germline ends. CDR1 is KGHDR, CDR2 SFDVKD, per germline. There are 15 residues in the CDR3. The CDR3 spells CATSGRGGTNQPQHF. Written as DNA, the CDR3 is TGTGCCACCAGTGGGAGGGGGGGTACGAATCAGCCCCAGCATTTT.

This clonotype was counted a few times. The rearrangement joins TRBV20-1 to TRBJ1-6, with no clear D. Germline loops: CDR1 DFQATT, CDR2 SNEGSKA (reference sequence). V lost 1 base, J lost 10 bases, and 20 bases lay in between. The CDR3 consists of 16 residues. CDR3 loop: CSARAIAPTGYSPLHF. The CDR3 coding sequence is TGCAGTGCTAGAGCCATCGCCCCTACGGGGTACTCACCCCTCCACTTT.

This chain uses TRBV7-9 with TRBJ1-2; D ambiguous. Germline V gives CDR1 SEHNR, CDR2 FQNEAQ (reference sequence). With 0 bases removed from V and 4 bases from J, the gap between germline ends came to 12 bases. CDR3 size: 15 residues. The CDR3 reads CASSLAPVVSYGYTF. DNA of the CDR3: TGTGCCAGCAGCTTAGCCCCGGTTGTCAGCTATGGCTACACCTTC.